This entry describes one T cell receptor (beta chain). TCRalpha along with TCRbeta cDNA was subjected to two nested PCRs lasting about 16 and 10 cycles. TCRdb re-analyzed the 5' RACE reads; it lists each CDR3 protein once, without DNA. The table gives approximately 400,000 distinct CDR3 sequences; the top ten clones make up less than 2.5% of it. The sample comes from a study of monozygotic twins with inflammatory bowel disease. One blood sample of about 2.5 ml was taken from each donor. Investigators extracted total RNA from whole blood and did not sort T cells. Sequencing was performed on blood. This clonotype originated in a human donor with ulcerative colitis or Crohn's disease, or a healthy co-twin of an affected twin (not recorded which).

The CDR3 protein is CASSLTGMETQYF. The chain is built from TRBV19 and TRBJ2-5; TCRdb names TRBD1, which stays unverified in the absence of DNA. Germline CDR1 is LNHDA and CDR2 is SQIVND (reference sequence). The CDR3 consists of 13 residues.